The 22 T cell receptor beta chains below were found in one sample sequenced in a study of blood T cell repertoires in COVID-19. TCRdb's copy holds only in-frame clones and misses some; the assay was immunoSEQ multiplex PCR. Of around 190,000 clones listed, roughly 80% are singletons. Material for sequencing was peripheral blood. The origin of the receptors is a human donor in a cohort sampled during active COVID-19.

The CDR3 here is CASSSRLAESTDTQYF. Written as DNA, the CDR3 is TGTGCCAGCAGTTCCCGACTAGCGGAGAGCACAGATACGCAGTATTTT. V gene TRBV6-5 combines with J gene TRBJ2-3, with 9 bases matching TRBD2. CDR1 is MNHEY and CDR2 is SVGAGI in the germline V gene. This CDR3 is 16 amino acids long. J gave up 0 bases and V 4 bases, and 5 bases lay outside the gene matches.

The chain employs TRBV14 and TRBJ2-1; 11 positions match TRBD2. CDR1 SGHDN and CDR2 FVKESK come from the germline V gene. The trim removed 0 bases at V and 7 bases at J, leaving 5 bases unmatched. The length of the CDR3 is 16 residues. Here the CDR3 DNA reads TGTGCCAGCAGCCAAGACCACCTAGCGGGGGGAAATGAGCAGTTCTTC. The encoded protein is CASSQDHLAGGNEQFF.

J is TRBJ2-1 and V is TRBV7-9, with D possibly matching TRBD1 (6 bases). Trimming took 5 bases from V and 2 from J, leaving 13 bases between them. The CDR3 spans 15 residues. The germline gives CDR1 SEHNR, CDR2 FQNEAQ (reference sequence). Here the CDR3 DNA reads TGTGCCAGCAGCCGGAAGGACAGACCCTACAATGAGCAGTTCTTC. As protein: CASSRKDRPYNEQFF.

The chain is built from TRBV9 and TRBJ2-7, with 10 bases lining up with TRBD1. V gave up 1 base and J gave up 6 bases; unmatched junction bases: 1. Germline CDR1 and CDR2: SGDLS and YYNGEE. The CDR3 runs to 13 residues. This CDR3 is CASSVRTGGEQYF. The DNA of the CDR3 is TGTGCCAGCAGCGTAAGGACAGGGGGCGAGCAGTACTTC.

The V gene is TRBV9, the J gene TRBJ1-4; the D is unclear. The CDR3 sequence is 14 residues long. Trimming shortened V by 2 bases and J by 5 bases, and 10 bases separated the two germline ends. CDR1 SGDLS and CDR2 YYNGEE come from the germline V gene. The CDR3, as DNA: TGTGCCAGCAGCGTCTCCCCAGTGAATGAAAAACTGTTTTTT. Amino acid sequence: CASSVSPVNEKLFF.

V and J are TRBV4-1 and TRBJ1-1; no firm D call. This CDR3 has 12 residues. CDR1 and CDR2 (germline): MGHRA, YSYEKL. Trimming shortened V by 0 bases and J by 8 bases, and 7 bases separated the two germline ends. Here the CDR3 reads CASSQEYKEAFF. The CDR3 DNA is TGCGCCAGCAGCCAAGAGTACAAGGAAGCTTTCTTT.

The V call is TRBV19, the J call TRBJ1-5; the D is unclear. CDR3 length equals 14 residues. Germline CDR1 is LNHDA and CDR2 is SQIVND (reference sequence). V lost 3 bases, J lost 4 bases, and 10 bases lay in between. The CDR3: CASSINGGNQPQHF. CDR3 nucleotide sequence: TGTGCCAGTAGTATCAATGGAGGAAATCAGCCCCAGCATTTT.

This clone was detected a few times. This chain joins TRBV5-6 and TRBJ1-1; TRBD1 is a possible D gene (6 bases). The CDR3 covers 11 residues. V was cut by 4 bases and J by 8 bases, with 9 bases left in between. Germline assignment: CDR1 SGHDT and CDR2 YYEEEE. The CDR3 DNA follows: TGTGCCAGCAGCGTTGGGACAGAAGCTTTCTTT. Protein: CASSVGTEAFF.

The chain is built from TRBV7-9 and TRBJ1-5; D remains ambiguous. The CDR3 spans 12 residues. Germline V gene data show CDR1 as SEHNR and CDR2 as FQNEAQ (reference sequence). The V end lost 5 bases, the J end lost 9 bases, and 11 bases lay between the germline ends. CDR3 bases: TGTGCCAGCAGCGACGGAGGACGGCCCCAGCATTTT. Residues: CASSDGGRPQHF.

The chain joins TRBV5-4 to TRBJ2-7; TRBD2 aligns across 7 bases. Germline trimming cut 0 bases from V and 7 bases from J; bases unmatched to any gene: 7. The CDR3 loop spans 14 amino acids. Germline lookup yields CDR1 SGHNT and CDR2 YYREEE (reference sequence). In DNA, the CDR3 is TGTGCCAGCAGCTTGGTTGACCGGCGGGGGGAGCAGTACTTC. Protein product: CASSLVDRRGEQYF.

This chain links TRBV11-2 with TRBJ1-3; D ambiguous. Between the trimmed V and J ends, which lost 0 bases and 0 bases, there was a span of 6 bases. CDR1 SGHAT and CDR2 FQNNGV come from the germline V gene. This CDR3 is 15 amino acids long. The chain's CDR3 is CASSLDGSSGNTIYF. CDR3 in DNA: TGTGCCAGCAGCTTAGATGGGAGCTCTGGAAACACCATATATTTT.

In nucleotides, the CDR3 is TGCAGCGTTGCCAGCGGACAAGAGACCCAGTACTTC. Amino acids: CSVASGQETQYF. This chain connects TRBV29-1 to TRBJ2-5, with D possibly matching TRBD2 (5 bases). The V end was cut by 4 bases, the J end by 2 bases, with 8 bases between. The CDR3 is 12 residues long. The V gene's germline CDR1 is SQVTM and CDR2 ANQGSEA.

The chain recombines TRBV5-1 with TRBJ1-2, with a tentative D call TRBD1 (6 bases). Trimming took off 0 bases at V and 2 bases at J, with 14 bases between the two ends. This CDR3 is 16 amino acids long. Germline loops: CDR1 SGHRS, CDR2 YFSETQ. The CDR3 DNA is TGCGCCAGCAGCTTGGGGGGTTGGACAGAAAACTATGGCTACACCTTC. Protein sequence: CASSLGGWTENYGYTF.

This clone was seen a handful of times. The gene calls are TRBV7-6 and TRBJ1-3; D uncertain. The CDR3 is 15 residues long. V lost 4 bases and J lost 0, with 10 bases in between. The germline CDR1 and CDR2 sequences are SGHVS and FNYEAQ. The CDR3 sequence is CASSSIDSSGNTIYF. The CDR3 DNA is TGTGCCAGCAGCTCCATAGATAGCTCTGGAAACACCATATATTTT.

The V call is TRBV5-4, the J call TRBJ2-7, with TRBD1 as a possible D gene (6 bases). V shed 0 bases and J shed 4 bases, with 17 bases lying between them. The length of the CDR3 is 16 residues. Per germline, CDR1 SGHNT and CDR2 YYREEE (reference sequence). The CDR3 region is CASSLGSGDRRYEQYF. The CDR3 DNA follows: TGTGCCAGCAGCTTGGGCAGTGGTGACAGGAGATACGAGCAGTACTTC.

This clone was seen only a few times. This chain connects TRBV13 to TRBJ1-1; TRBD1 might be the D (5 bases). The V and J ends lost 5 bases and 4 bases respectively, with 14 bases between them. The germline V gene has CDR1 PRHDT and CDR2 FYEKMQ (reference sequence). This CDR3 has 14 amino acids. Written as DNA, the CDR3 is TGTGCCAGCAGCCCCCAGGCGGGGGTCACTGAAGCTTTCTTT. This codes for CASSPQAGVTEAFF.

This clone came up a few times. V gene TRBV27 combines with J gene TRBJ2-1; TRBD1 is a possible D gene (6 bases). The CDR3 contains 13 residues. Trimming left V 4 bases short and J 8 bases short, with 12 bases between. Germline-derived CDR1 and CDR2 are MNHEY and SMNVEV (reference sequence). The CDR3 protein is CASSSTGWDEQFF. DNA for the CDR3: TGTGCCAGCAGTTCGACAGGATGGGATGAGCAGTTCTTC.

The J gene is TRBJ2-5, the V gene TRBV5-5; 10 positions agree with TRBD2. The CDR3 is 18 residues long. The junction had 11 bases not matched to a gene; V was cut back by 0 bases and J by 3 bases. Germline CDR1 and CDR2: SGHKS and YYEKEE (reference sequence). CDR3 amino acids: CASSLAPSGGMREETQYF. DNA of the CDR3: TGTGCCAGCAGCTTGGCCCCTAGCGGGGGTATGCGGGAAGAGACCCAGTACTTC. Filled out from reference TRBV5-5 and TRBJ2-5, the complete variable domain reads DAGVTQSPTHLIKTRGQQVTLRCSPISGHKSVSWYQQVLGQGPQFIFQYYEKEERGRGNFPDRFSARQFPNYSSELNVNALLLGDSALYLCASSLAPSGGMREETQYFGPGTRLLVL.

This chain links TRBV18 with TRBJ2-2, with 7 bases matching TRBD1. Trimming removed 1 base from V and 7 bases from J; junction bases left unmatched: 3. CDR1 and CDR2 from the germline V gene are KGHSH and LQKENI. The CDR3 covers 14 residues. This chain's CDR3 is CASSPQGAIGELFF. The CDR3 region has the DNA TGTGCCAGCTCACCACAGGGGGCGATCGGGGAGCTGTTTTTT.

This chain links TRBV12-3 or TRBV12-4 with TRBJ2-5, with D tentatively TRBD2 (5 bases). V was pared by 5 bases and J by 5 bases, with 12 bases between. The CDR3 extends over 13 amino acids. The CDR3 nucleotides read TGTGCCAGCAGTCCGGGGTCTGAGGAGACCCAGTACTTC. It translates to CASSPGSEETQYF.

There are a few counts of this clone. The chain links TRBV19 to TRBJ2-7; D ambiguous. There are 15 residues in the CDR3. V lost 4 bases to trimming and J lost 1 base, with 14 bases between them. CDR1 and CDR2 (germline): LNHDA, SQIVND (reference sequence). The CDR3 here is CASSTSLDGSYEQYF. For the CDR3, the DNA is TGTGCCAGTAGTACTAGTCTTGACGGGTCCTACGAGCAGTACTTC.

This clone was seen once. CDR3: CASSPERVTRSGNTIYF. The CDR3 DNA reads as TGTGCCAGCTCACCAGAGAGGGTCACCCGCTCTGGAAACACCATATATTTT. This rearrangement joins TRBV18 to TRBJ1-3; D not resolved. V lost 2 bases to trimming and J lost 0 bases, with 14 bases between them. From germline, CDR1 is KGHSH and CDR2 LQKENI. CDR3 size: 17 residues.